This T cell receptor beta chain was identified during a study of T cells after yellow fever vaccination. TCRdb reanalysed the 5' RACE reads using MiXCR and keeps one entry per CDR3 protein. The sample has some 300,000 distinct CDR3 sequences; 8.5% to 10% are singletons. The CDR3 length is 15 residues. V lost 3 bases to trimming and J lost 3 bases, with 17 bases between them. In germline, CDR1 is DFQATT, CDR2 SNEGSKA (reference sequence). The receptor was isolated from a man between 18 and 29 years old who received the YFV17D yellow fever vaccine. This specimen consisted of CD4+ T cells sorted from PBMCs, obtained 5 days after the yellow fever booster vaccination. The rearrangement uses TRBV20-1 and TRBJ1-2; D gene unclear. CDR3 nucleotide sequence: TGCAGTGCTAGGTTACGACTCCCTGGGGACTATGGCTACACCTTC. It codes for CSARLRLPGDYGYTF.